Shown below are 25 T cell receptor beta chains from a single sample sequenced in a study of blood T cell repertoires in COVID-19. This table comes from immunoSEQ multiplex PCR, and its TCRdb copy is limited to in-frame clones, with some not included. Of about 300,000 clones in the sample, approximately 85% were seen once. The specimen was peripheral blood. Source of these receptors: a woman aged 50 to 65 with acute or convalescent COVID-19.

The chain joins TRBV7-2 to TRBJ2-7; 8 bases are a match to TRBD1. The CDR3 length is 16 residues. CDR1 is SGHTA and CDR2 is FQGNSA in the germline V gene. J lost 2 bases, V lost 5 bases, and 11 bases had no gene match. The CDR3 protein is CASSLTGAGGAYEQYF. As DNA, the CDR3 is TGTGCCAGCAGCCTTACCGGGGCAGGGGGCGCCTACGAGCAGTACTTC.

The V call is TRBV28, the J call TRBJ2-7; 12 bases agree with TRBD1. The CDR3 consists of 14 residues. CDR1 and CDR2 (germline): MDHEN, SYDVKM. After removal of 6 bases from V and 2 bases from J, the junction contained 2 bases not matched to a gene. CDR3 protein: CASRRDRGPYEQYF. The CDR3 nucleotides read TGTGCCAGCAGGCGGGACAGGGGGCCCTACGAGCAGTACTTC.

The V and J genes are TRBV11-3 and TRBJ1-3; D is uncertain. The CDR3 totals 14 residues. V lost 0 bases and J 2 bases, leaving 5 bases between the germline ends. Germline-derived CDR1 and CDR2 are SGHNT and YENEEA. CDR3 sequence (DNA): TGTGCCAGCAGCTTAGATTCCGCTGGAAACACCATATATTTT. Translation: CASSLDSAGNTIYF.

The chain is built from TRBV4-1 and TRBJ2-6; TRBD1 is a possible D gene (5 bases). V was clipped by 1 base and J by 0 bases, with 10 bases between them. The germline CDR1 and CDR2 sequences are MGHRA and YSYEKL. The CDR3 totals 17 residues. CDR3 region: CASSQGRQSSGANVLTF. The CDR3 DNA sequence: TGCGCCAGCAGCCAAGGTAGACAGAGCTCTGGGGCCAACGTCCTGACTTTC.

The chain uses TRBV6-6 and TRBJ2-3; D not resolved. CDR3 length: 12 amino acids. With 7 bases removed from V and 6 bases from J, the gap between germline ends came to 11 bases. Germline CDR1 MNHNY, CDR2 SVGAGI (reference sequence). In DNA, the CDR3 is TGTGCCAGCACCCTACTTGAGGATACGCAGTATTTT. As protein: CASTLLEDTQYF.

The chain recombines TRBV7-2 with TRBJ1-1, with 7 nucleotides matching TRBD1. CDR3 length equals 15 residues. The germline gives CDR1 SGHTA, CDR2 FQGNSA. V lost 6 bases and J lost 3; bases outside the gene matches: 10. The chain's CDR3 is CASRVTGNEHTEAFF. The CDR3 DNA sequence: TGTGCCAGCAGGGTGACAGGGAACGAACACACTGAAGCTTTCTTT.

V gene TRBV2 combines with J gene TRBJ2-1, with 9 positions matching TRBD2. Losses at the gene ends were 6 bases for V and 7 bases for J; bases not matched to a gene: 13. CDR3 length: 16 residues. The germline CDR1 and CDR2 sequences are SNHLY and FYNNEI. The CDR3 sequence: CASSRDGGRAGNEQFF. CDR3 coding DNA: TGTGCCAGCAGCCGAGACGGCGGGAGGGCCGGAAATGAGCAGTTCTTC.

V is TRBV5-4 and J is TRBJ1-4; the match to TRBD1 covers 9 bases. CDR3 length: 15 residues. Germline CDR1 reads SGHNT; CDR2 reads YYREEE (reference sequence). Losses at the gene ends were 3 bases for V and 5 bases for J; bases not matched to a gene: 5. The CDR3 coding sequence is TGTGCCAGCAGCTCCTTCGGGACAGGGAATGAAAAACTGTTTTTT. Protein: CASSSFGTGNEKLFF.

This clone was observed a few times. V is TRBV2 and J is TRBJ2-7, with 12 bases aligning to TRBD2. This CDR3 contains 15 residues. CDR1 and CDR2 from the germline V gene are SNHLY and FYNNEI. The J segment lost 4 bases and the V segment lost 8 bases, leaving 9 bases of the junction unmatched. CDR3 nucleotides: TGTGCCAGCGCTCTGACTAGCGGGAGAACTTACGAGCAGTACTTC. It encodes CASALTSGRTYEQYF. Supplemented by reference TRBV2 and TRBJ2-7, the full variable domain reads EPEVTQTPSHQVTQMGQEVILRCVPISNHLYFYWYRQILGQKVEFLVSFYNNEISEKSEIFDDQFSVERPDGSNFTLKIRSTKLEDSAMYFCASALTSGRTYEQYFGPGTRLTVT.

The chain couples TRBV23-1 to TRBJ1-3; 7 bases match TRBD1. TRBV23-1 is sorted into the ORF group, with uncertain function. Trimming at V came to 2 bases and at J to 2 bases, leaving 0 bases not matched to a gene. The CDR3 is 14 amino acids. CDR3 nucleotide sequence: TGCGCCAGCAGTCAACAGGGGGCTGGAAACACCATATATTTT. Protein sequence: CASSQQGAGNTIYF.

The V gene is TRBV7-2, the J gene TRBJ1-6; D is unresolved. This CDR3 comprises 13 residues. The germline CDR1 and CDR2 sequences are SGHTA and FQGNSA. Trimming pared 0 bases from V and 10 bases from J, leaving 7 bases between. Here the CDR3 DNA reads TGTGCCAGCAGCTTAGCCGGACTATCACCCCTCCACTTT. Protein: CASSLAGLSPLHF. The whole variable domain, filled in from reference TRBV7-2 and TRBJ1-6, reads GAGVSQSPSNKVTEKGKDVELRCDPISGHTALYWYRQSLGQGLEFLIYFQGNSAPDKSGLPSDRFSAERTGGSVSTLTIQRTQQEDSAVYLCASSLAGLSPLHFGNGTRLTVT.

This chain uses TRBV5-5 with TRBJ2-2; D unresolved. The CDR3 runs 14 residues. Germline CDR1 and CDR2: SGHKS and YYEKEE (reference sequence). Between the trimmed V and J ends, which lost 1 base and 1 base, there was a span of 5 bases. The CDR3 coding sequence is TGTGCCAGCAGCTTGTATATGAACACCGGGGAGCTGTTTTTT. Encoded protein: CASSLYMNTGELFF.

The chain links TRBV5-1 to TRBJ2-7, with a possible D match to TRBD1 (5 bases). There are 17 residues in the CDR3. Trimming left V 0 bases short and J 0 bases short, with 16 bases between. Germline V gene data show CDR1 as SGHRS and CDR2 as YFSETQ. As DNA, the CDR3 is TGCGCCAGCAGCTTGGGGCTTCTGGGGCAGCGCTCCTACGAGCAGTACTTC. Translating gives CASSLGLLGQRSYEQYF.

On this clone: The junction departs from germline at one end; a sequencing error may be responsible. This chain connects TRBV14 to TRBJ2-2; 14 positions agree with TRBD2. Germline-derived CDR1 and CDR2 are SGHDN and FVKESK. The CDR3 runs 13 residues. CDR3 loop: CASSPGLAGGLFF. The DNA for the CDR3 is TGTGCCAGCAGCCCAGGACTAGCGGGGGGGCTGTTTTTT.

The gene calls are TRBV6-5 and TRBJ2-3; 11 bases line up with TRBD2. The CDR3 runs to 14 residues. V trimming: 6 bases; J trimming: 2 bases; junction bases outside the gene matches: 1. CDR1 and CDR2 (germline): MNHEY, SVGAGI. The CDR3 here is CASRTSGTTDTQYF. DNA for the CDR3: TGTGCCAGCAGGACTAGCGGGACCACAGATACGCAGTATTTT.

This clone was counted a single time. CDR3 amino acids: CAITRDAGDGELFF. CDR3 DNA sequence: TGTGCCATCACCCGGGATGCAGGAGACGGGGAGCTGTTTTTT. V gene TRBV10-3 combines with J gene TRBJ2-2; D perhaps matches TRBD2 (5 bases). The CDR3 length is 14 residues. V was shortened by 7 bases and J by 7 bases, with 16 bases between the two germline ends. Per the germline V gene, CDR1 is ENHRY and CDR2 is SYGVKD.

This chain uses TRBV18 with TRBJ2-7; 7 bases are a match to TRBD2. The germline gives CDR1 KGHSH, CDR2 LQKENI. The CDR3 contains 14 residues. J lost 6 bases, V lost 10 bases, and 15 bases had no gene match. This CDR3 reads CATKLNSPGGEQYF. CDR3 bases: TGTGCCACCAAACTAAACTCCCCGGGGGGCGAGCAGTACTTC. Together with reference TRBV18 and TRBJ2-7, the CDR3 gives the full variable domain: NAGVMQNPRHLVRRRGQEARLRCSPMKGHSHVYWYRQLPEEGLKFMVYLQKENIIDESGMPKERFSAEFPKEGPSILRIQQVVRGDSAAYFCATKLNSPGGEQYFGPGTRLTVT.

The rearrangement links TRBV28 to TRBJ2-3; TRBD1 aligns across 9 bases. V gave up 7 bases and J gave up 3 bases; unmatched junction bases: 5. The CDR3 runs 14 residues. Per germline, CDR1 MDHEN and CDR2 SYDVKM. CDR3 sequence (DNA): TGTGCCAGCACCCCCGGGACAGGGACAGATACGCAGTATTTT. Its protein is CASTPGTGTDTQYF.

This chain connects TRBV30 to TRBJ2-3, with unresolved D. This CDR3 is 14 amino acids long. Germline V lookup: CDR1 GTSNPN, CDR2 SVGIG (reference sequence). Trimming took 2 bases from V and 2 from J, leaving 11 bases between them. The CDR3 DNA sequence: TGTGCCTGGAGTAGACTGAGCGTCACAGATACGCAGTATTTT. It encodes CAWSRLSVTDTQYF. Combining the CDR3 with reference TRBV30 and TRBJ2-3 gives the whole variable domain SQTIHQWPATLVQPVGSPLSLECTVEGTSNPNLYWYRQAAGRGLQLLFYSVGIGQISSEVPQNLSASRPQDRQFILSSKKLLLSDSGFYLCAWSRLSVTDTQYFGPGTRLTVL.

The rearrangement joins TRBV28 to TRBJ1-6; 7 nucleotides align to TRBD1. The germline V gene encodes CDR1 MDHEN and CDR2 SYDVKM. V gave up 3 bases and J gave up 10 bases; unmatched junction bases: 3. The CDR3 has 13 residues. The DNA for the CDR3 is TGTGCCAGCAGTTTTGACAGGGACTCACCCCTCCACTTT. It specifies CASSFDRDSPLHF.

This chain links TRBV7-9 with TRBJ2-7; 9 positions match TRBD2. The trim removed 5 bases at V and 2 bases at J, leaving 7 bases unmatched. The CDR3 has 15 amino acids. Germline V CDR1 and CDR2: SEHNR, FQNEAQ (reference sequence). The CDR3: CASSPRWTSAYEQYF. In DNA form, the CDR3 reads TGTGCCAGCAGCCCCAGGTGGACTAGCGCCTACGAGCAGTACTTC.

The genes are TRBV7-2 and TRBJ1-5; 8 positions agree with TRBD1. This CDR3 comprises 14 residues. Germline V lookup: CDR1 SGHTA, CDR2 FQGNSA. J gave up 2 bases and V 4 bases, and 1 base lay outside the gene matches. CDR3 loop: CASSSGQGNQPQHF. Written as DNA, the CDR3 is TGTGCCAGCAGCTCGGGACAGGGCAATCAGCCCCAGCATTTT.

The rearrangement uses TRBV7-2 and TRBJ2-1, with 8 nucleotides matching TRBD2. This CDR3 comprises 16 residues. Germline values: CDR1 SGHTA, CDR2 FQGNSA. Unmatched junction bases numbered 5, after V lost 1 base and J lost 3 bases. CDR3 loop: CASSLVSGGIYNEQFF. The CDR3 region has the DNA TGTGCCAGCAGCTTAGTGAGCGGGGGAATCTACAATGAGCAGTTCTTC.

This clone was counted only a few times. The gene calls are TRBV24-1 and TRBJ2-2, with 14 nucleotides matching TRBD2. CDR3 size: 16 residues. V lost 3 bases to trimming and J lost 6 bases; unmatched junction nucleotides: 2. Germline V CDR1 and CDR2: KGHDR, SFDVKD. The CDR3 region is CATSDQGLAGAGELFF. Written as DNA, the CDR3 is TGTGCCACCAGTGATCAGGGACTAGCGGGGGCCGGGGAGCTGTTTTTT.

This chain joins TRBV27 and TRBJ2-7; perhaps TRBD1 as D (6 bases). The CDR3 spans 14 residues. The V end lost 6 bases, the J end lost 2 bases, and 14 bases lay between the germline ends. From germline, CDR1 is MNHEY and CDR2 SMNVEV (reference sequence). In DNA, the CDR3 is TGTGCCAGCAGCTCGGACAGCAAACCCTACGAGCAGTACTTC. It encodes CASSSDSKPYEQYF.